The rows below give T cell receptor beta chains drawn from one sample of a study of Tregs in tolerant kidney transplant recipients. Sequencing was performed with immunoSEQ multiplex PCR; in TCRdb, only in-frame clones are kept and a portion is missing. The top ten clones hold under 0.65% of a sample with around 230,000 clones, about 86% of them seen once. The source material was CD4+ T cells from blood. These receptors all stem from a human donor in good health. Each CDR3 is given with its conserved first and last residue. A D gene is named only where the DNA matches it firmly. The size entry is marked missing in some rows and otherwise reads once, few, many or a size class.

>.|.|TRBJ2-7|TRBV5-1
TGCGCCAGCAGCTCCCGAGAGGGGTTATACTACGAGCAGTACTTC
CASSSREGLYYEQYF
>.|TRBD1|TRBJ2-7|TRBV10-2
TGCGCCAGCAGGGCTCCGGGACAGGGGATCGAGCAGTACTTC
CASRAPGQGIEQYF
>.|.|TRBJ1-5|TRBV18
TGTGCCAGCTCCTCGGCCCAGCTTCCCCAGCCCCAGCATTTT
CASSSAQLPQPQHF
>.|TRBD2|TRBJ2-3|TRBV2
TGTGCCAGCAGGCGAGCGGGAAACACAGATACGCAGTATTTT
CASRRAGNTDTQYF
>.|TRBD1|TRBJ2-7|TRBV6-5
TGTGCCAGCAGTTACTCGGGACAGGGCCCCTACGAGCAGTACTTC
CASSYSGQGPYEQYF
>.|.|TRBJ2-3|TRBV29-1
TGCAGCGTTGCTACAGGTCGCACAGATACGCAGTATTTT
CSVATGRTDTQYF
>.|.|TRBJ2-5|TRBV28
TGTGCCAGCAGTTTAGCCCGTGAGACCCAGTACTTC
CASSLARETQYF
>once|TRBD1|TRBJ1-2|TRBV28
TGTGCCACCACGACAGGGCCCAACTATGGCTACACCTTC
CATTTGPNYGYTF
>.|.|TRBJ1-5|TRBV2
TGTGCCAGCAGTGAAAGCTATAGCAATCAGCCCCAGCATTTT
CASSESYSNQPQHF
>.|.|TRBJ1-1|TRBV25-1
TGTGCCAGCAGTGAAATAAATAGGGTAGACACTGAAGCTTTCTTT
CASSEINRVDTEAFF
>.|.|TRBJ1-1|TRBV5-1
TGCGCCAGCAGCTTGGATTTCGGTAACACTGAAGCTTTCTTT
CASSLDFGNTEAFF
>.|.|TRBJ2-7|TRBV19
TGTGCCAGTGGTCAGGACAGAGCCTACGAGCAGTACTTC
CASGQDRAYEQYF
>once|.|TRBJ2-1|TRBV6-6
TGTGCCAGCAGTCCCCTGGCCGGCCCCTACAATGAGCAGTTCTTC
CASSPLAGPYNEQFF
>.|.|TRBJ2-3|TRBV6-6
TGTGCCAGCAGTTGGGACCACACAGATACGCAGTATTTT
CASSWDHTDTQYF
>.|TRBD1|TRBJ1-4|TRBV5-1
TGCGCCAGCAGCTTAGGGGCAGGGGGTGAAAAACTGTTTTTT
CASSLGAGGEKLFF
>.|.|TRBJ1-2|TRBV9
TGTGCCAGCAGCCCGGGGGTGGATGGGGATGCGAACTATGGCTACACCTTC
CASSPGVDGDANYGYTF
>.|TRBD1|TRBJ1-2|TRBV9
TGTGCCAGTAGCGTGGCAGGGGGGAACTATGGCTACACCTTC
CASSVAGGNYGYTF
>.|.|TRBJ1-1|TRBV2
TGTGCCAGCAGTGTTTACGGAACAATGAACACTGAAGCTTTCTTT
CASSVYGTMNTEAFF
>.|.|TRBJ1-1|TRBV29-1
TGCAGCGTTGAGGGGCCTGGCACTGAAGCTTTCTTT
CSVEGPGTEAFF
>.|TRBD1|TRBJ2-3|TRBV27
TGTGCCAGCAGTTGGGGACAGGGCCGCACAGATACGCAGTATTTT
CASSWGQGRTDTQYF
>once|.|TRBJ1-1|TRBV6-5
TGTGCCAGCAGTTACTCGCATGGGGCTGAAGCTTTCTTT
CASSYSHGAEAFF
>.|TRBD1|TRBJ1-3|TRBV4-1
TGCGCCAGCAGCCAGTCTAAGGACAGGGTCGGAAACACCATATATTTT
CASSQSKDRVGNTIYF
>.|.|TRBJ1-4|TRBV27
TGTGCCAGCAGTACCTCGACCCCAACTAATGAAAAACTGTTTTTT
CASSTSTPTNEKLFF
>.|TRBD2|TRBJ2-3|TRBV10-3
TGTGCCATCAGTTCGGTCCCTAGCGGGGAATCAGATACGCAGTATTTT
CAISSVPSGESDTQYF
>.|TRBD1|TRBJ1-5|TRBV4-2
TGTGCCAGCAGCCAAGCCGAGGGGACAGTCCATCAGCCCCAGCATTTT
CASSQAEGTVHQPQHF
>.|.|TRBJ2-7|TRBV19
TGTGCCAGTAGTAACCATCTCTACGAGCAGTACTTC
CASSNHLYEQYF
>once|.|TRBJ1-2|TRBV7-9
TGTGCCAGCAGCTTAAGGGCAGGTCGCTACCAGGGCTATGGCTACACCTTC
CASSLRAGRYQGYGYTF
>.|.|TRBJ1-4|TRBV5-1
TGCGCCAGCAGCTTGTTCGAAACAGGGAGGGAAAAACTGTTTTTT
CASSLFETGREKLFF
>few|.|TRBJ1-2|TRBV6-1
TGTGCCAGCAGATCAGGAGCTAACTATGGCTACACCTTC
CASRSGANYGYTF
>.|.|TRBJ1-6|TRBV6-5
TGTGCCAGCAGTTACGGGGGATCACCCCTCCACTTT
CASSYGGSPLHF
>once|TRBD1|TRBJ2-3|TRBV5-4
TGTGCCAGCAGCCTCGGACAGGGCCTCACAGATACGCAGTATTTT
CASSLGQGLTDTQYF
>.|TRBD1|TRBJ2-1|TRBV5-1
TGCGCCAGCAGCCCGGGACAGATCTACAATGAGCAGTTCTTC
CASSPGQIYNEQFF
>.|TRBD1|TRBJ2-5|TRBV5-1
TGCGCCAGCACCCGCGGACAGGGGGGAGAGACCCAGTACTTC
CASTRGQGGETQYF
>.|.|TRBJ1-4|TRBV5-5
TGTGCCAGCAGCTGGACTAATGAAAAACTGTTTTTT
CASSWTNEKLFF
>.|TRBD2|TRBJ2-1|TRBV4-2
TGTGCCAGCAGCCAAGGACAAGGGACTAGCAATGAGCAGTTCTTC
CASSQGQGTSNEQFF
>.|.|TRBJ1-1|TRBV30
TGTGCCTGGAGAGAATTTTTTTCCCGAAGTGCTGAAGCTTTCTTT
CAWREFFSRSAEAFF
>.|.|TRBJ2-5|TRBV30
TGTGCCTGGAGTGTTCGGGAGACCCAGTACTTC
CAWSVRETQYF
>.|.|TRBJ2-5|TRBV6-5
TGTGCCAGCAGTTATTTGGGACGTGGGGAGACCCAGTACTTC
CASSYLGRGETQYF
>.|.|TRBJ1-1|TRBV18
TGTGCCAGCTCACCCCCAGATCAGTTGGCTTTCTTT
CASSPPDQLAFF
>.|.|TRBJ1-5|TRBV5-4
TGTGCCAGCAGCTTGGGGCCCAATCAGCCCCAGCATTTT
CASSLGPNQPQHF
>.|TRBD1|TRBJ1-1|TRBV9
TGTGCCAGCAGCTCCCGGACAGGGTGGAACACTGAAGCTTTCTTT
CASSSRTGWNTEAFF
>.|TRBD2|TRBJ2-1|TRBV2
TGTGCCAGCAGTGAAGCTGGCCTTAGCGGGAGGTACAATGAGCAGTTCTTC
CASSEAGLSGRYNEQFF
>.|TRBD2|TRBJ2-7|TRBV27
TGTGCCAGCAGCCCTGCGGGGGGGAGGGGCGGCGAGCAGTACTTC
CASSPAGGRGGEQYF
>.|TRBD1|TRBJ1-4|TRBV9
TGTGCCAGCAGCGTAGCTAGCCAGGGGGGACCTAATGAAAAACTGTTTTTT
CASSVASQGGPNEKLFF
>few|.|TRBJ1-2|TRBV6-5
TGTGCCAGCACCCGGGGGGGGGCCCAATCCTATGGCTACACCTTC
CASTRGGAQSYGYTF
>.|.|TRBJ2-5|TRBV7-3
TGTGCCAGCAGCTTTAAGGGGGGAGAGCAAGAGACCCAGTACTTC
CASSFKGGEQETQYF
>.|.|TRBJ1-4|TRBV18
TGTGCCAGCTCACCAAATCCCCCCTCTCCCCAAGAAAAGCTGTTTTTT
CASSPNPPSPQEKLFF
>.|.|TRBJ2-2|TRBV11-2
TGTGCCAGCAGCTTAGTGGGGCAGGGGAACACCGGGGAGCTGTTTTTT
CASSLVGQGNTGELFF
>.|TRBD1|TRBJ2-1|TRBV10-3
TGTGCCATCAGTGAGCCGGGACAGGGGGCTCGAAATGAGCAGTTCTTC
CAISEPGQGARNEQFF
>.|.|TRBJ2-3|TRBV7-9
TGTGCCAGCAGCTTCGGGGGGCAAGATACGCAGTATTTT
CASSFGGQDTQYF
>.|.|TRBJ2-7|TRBV6-5
TGTGCCAGCAGCCCTAACAGGCAGAAGATCCACGAGCAGTACTTC
CASSPNRQKIHEQYF
>.|.|TRBJ2-1|TRBV5-4
TGTGCCAGCAGCCCCAGTAGGGGGAAGGGCCCCTACAATGAGCAGTTCTTC
CASSPSRGKGPYNEQFF
>once|TRBD1|TRBJ1-5|TRBV6-5
TGTGCCAGCAGGAGAACAGGGGCCGATCAGCCCCAGCATTTT
CASRRTGADQPQHF